This TCR beta chain was identified during a study of Graves' ophthalmopathy and Graves' hyperthyroidism. Amplifying from RNA transcripts, the study obtained TCR beta CDR3 regions. An opening RT-PCR round employed HTBI primers and preceded a second-round multiplex PCR. TCRdb independently ran MiXCR on the multiplex PCR reads; one entry per CDR3 protein. This sample has approximately 640,000 distinct CDR3 sequences; roughly 41% occur once, and the top ten carry more than 2.5%. The V and J ends lost 0 bases and 4 bases, in that order; junction bases with no gene match: 8. The CDR3 covers 17 residues. The genes are TRBV12-3 or TRBV12-4 and TRBJ1-3, with TRBD1 identical over 8 bases. The origin of this receptor is an adult man with Graves' ophthalmopathy. Sequences were obtained from peripheral blood. The DNA of the CDR3 is TGTGCCAGCAGTTTAGCAGGCCAGGGGGCTTCGGGAAACACCATATATTTT. It translates to CASSLAGQGASGNTIYF.